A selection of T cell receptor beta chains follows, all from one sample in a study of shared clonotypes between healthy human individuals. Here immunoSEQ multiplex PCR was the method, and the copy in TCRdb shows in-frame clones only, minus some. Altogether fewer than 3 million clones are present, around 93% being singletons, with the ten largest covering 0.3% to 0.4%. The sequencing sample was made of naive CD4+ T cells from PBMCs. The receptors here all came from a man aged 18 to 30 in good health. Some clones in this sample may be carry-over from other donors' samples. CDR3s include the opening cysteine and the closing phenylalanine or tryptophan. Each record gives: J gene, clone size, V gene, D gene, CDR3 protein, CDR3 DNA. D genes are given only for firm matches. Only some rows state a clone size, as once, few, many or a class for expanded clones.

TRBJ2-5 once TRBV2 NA CASSEGTNQETQYF TGTGCCAGCAGTGAAGGGACTAATCAGGAGACCCAGTACTTC
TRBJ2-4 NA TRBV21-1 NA CASSAYLCSAKNIQYF NA
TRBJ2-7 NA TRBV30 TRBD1 CAWSVLPGQSYYEQYF TGTGCCTGGAGTGTACTACCGGGACAGTCATACTACGAGCAGTACTTC
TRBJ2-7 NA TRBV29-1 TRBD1 CSGQGAGDEQYF TGCAGCGGACAGGGGGCAGGGGACGAGCAGTACTTC
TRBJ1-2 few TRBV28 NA CASTEGVGYTF TGTGCCAGCACCGAGGGGGTCGGCTACACCTTC
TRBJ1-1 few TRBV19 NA CASIRQSDFTEAFF TGTGCCAGTATCAGACAGTCGGATTTCACTGAAGCTTTCTTT
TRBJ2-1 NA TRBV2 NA CASNRGHTYNEQFF TGTGCCAGCAACCGGGGGCACACCTACAATGAGCAGTTCTTC
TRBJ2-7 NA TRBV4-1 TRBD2 CASSQLAAPTYEQYF TGCGCCAGCAGTCAACTAGCGGCACCTACCTACGAGCAGTACTTC
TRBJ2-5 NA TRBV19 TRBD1 CASSMPGQGWMETQYF TGTGCCAGTAGTATGCCGGGACAGGGGTGGATGGAGACCCAGTACTTC
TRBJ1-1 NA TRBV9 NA CASSSGQHTEAFF TGTGCCAGCAGCTCTGGACAGCACACTGAAGCTTTCTTT
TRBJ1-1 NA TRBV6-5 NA CASKGLGGTKAEAFF TGTGCCAGCAAGGGGTTAGGAGGGACCAAGGCTGAAGCTTTCTTT
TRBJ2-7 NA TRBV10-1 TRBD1 CASSEGDRDEQYF TGCGCCAGCAGTGAAGGTGACAGGGACGAGCAGTACTTC
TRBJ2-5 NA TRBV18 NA CASSPREGSPRQETQYF TGTGCCAGCTCCCCCCGGGAAGGGTCCCCTAGACAAGAGACCCAGTACTTC
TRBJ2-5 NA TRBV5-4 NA CASSETGIPETQYF TGTGCCAGCAGCGAAACCGGGATTCCAGAGACCCAGTACTTC
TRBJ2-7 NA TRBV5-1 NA CASRIQDSFVYEQYF TGCGCCAGCAGGATTCAGGACAGCTTCGTCTACGAGCAGTACTTC
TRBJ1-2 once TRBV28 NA CASSFRAYGYTF TGTGCCAGCAGTTTTAGGGCGTATGGCTACACCTTC
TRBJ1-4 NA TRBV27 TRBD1 CASRWTGSEKLFF TGTGCCAGCAGGTGGACAGGGAGTGAAAAACTGTTTTTT
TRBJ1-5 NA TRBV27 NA CASSPGRGGSNQPQHF TGTGCCAGCAGTCCTGGAAGGGGGGGAAGCAATCAGCCCCAGCATTTT
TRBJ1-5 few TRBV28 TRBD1 CASLGQGLVQPQHF TGTGCCAGCCTAGGACAGGGGTTAGTTCAGCCCCAGCATTTT
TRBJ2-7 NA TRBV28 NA CASMGGKQYF TGTGCCAGCATGGGGGGAAAGCAGTACTTC
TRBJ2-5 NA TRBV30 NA CAWSVLQGEGETQYF TGTGCCTGGAGTGTACTTCAGGGAGAGGGAGAGACCCAGTACTTC
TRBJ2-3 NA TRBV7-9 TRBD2 CASSLGLADYTDTQYF TGTGCCAGCAGCTTAGGCCTAGCGGACTACACAGATACGCAGTATTTT
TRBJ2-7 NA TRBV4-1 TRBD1 CASSKGILTGPLYEQYF TGCGCCAGCAGCAAAGGAATATTGACAGGGCCCCTCTACGAGCAGTACTTC
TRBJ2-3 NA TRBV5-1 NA CASQEFGTDTQYF TGCGCCAGCCAGGAGTTTGGCACAGATACGCAGTATTTT